This TCR beta chain was captured by sequencing in a study of cytomegalovirus exposure and HLA in healthy donors. For the study at large: Earlier work reported roughly 120 million unique TCR beta sequences from 180 million or so T cells. Overall study findings and caveats: A later analysis associated around 17,000 TCR beta sequences with HLA alleles at a 0.05 false discovery rate.

The PCR was carried out with 60 Vbeta primers and 13 Jbeta primers. Sequencing was performed with immunoSEQ multiplex PCR; in TCRdb, only in-frame clones are kept and a portion is missing. The sample holds about 140,000 clones, around three quarters seen once. This clone was counted only a few times. The antigen remains undetermined. Between the trimmed V and J ends, which lost 2 bases and 4 bases, there was a span of 12 bases. This CDR3 has 15 residues. Germline lookup yields CDR1 MDHEN and CDR2 SYDVKM. V is TRBV28 and J is TRBJ1-3; D is ambiguous. Sequencing input: PBMCs. The receptor was derived from a man between 35 and 55 years old in good health and CMV-seropositive. CDR3 region: CASSLRNAGGNTIYF. CDR3 sequence (DNA): TGTGCCAGCAGTTTAAGGAACGCGGGGGGAAACACCATATATTTT.